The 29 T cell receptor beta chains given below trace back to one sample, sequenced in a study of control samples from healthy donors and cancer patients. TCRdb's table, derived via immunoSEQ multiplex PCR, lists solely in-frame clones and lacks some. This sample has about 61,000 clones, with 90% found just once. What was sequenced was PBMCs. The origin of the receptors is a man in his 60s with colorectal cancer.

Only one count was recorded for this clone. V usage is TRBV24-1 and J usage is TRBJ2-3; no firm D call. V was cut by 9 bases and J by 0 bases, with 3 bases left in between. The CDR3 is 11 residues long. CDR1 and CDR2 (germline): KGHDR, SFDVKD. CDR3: CATASTDTQYF. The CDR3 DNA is TGTGCCACCGCTAGCACAGATACGCAGTATTTT.

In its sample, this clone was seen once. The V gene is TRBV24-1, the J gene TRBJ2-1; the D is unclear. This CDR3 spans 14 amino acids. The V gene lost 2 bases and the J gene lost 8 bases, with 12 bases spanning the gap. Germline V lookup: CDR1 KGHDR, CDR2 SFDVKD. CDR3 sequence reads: CATSDSPPRDEQFF. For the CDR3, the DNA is TGTGCCACCAGTGATTCCCCCCCGAGAGATGAGCAGTTCTTC.

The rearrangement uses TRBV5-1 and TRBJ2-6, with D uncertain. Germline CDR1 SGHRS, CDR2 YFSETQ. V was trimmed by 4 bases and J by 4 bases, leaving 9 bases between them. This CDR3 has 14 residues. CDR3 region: CASSRRGGANVLTF. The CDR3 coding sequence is TGCGCCAGCAGCCGCCGTGGGGGGGCCAACGTCCTGACTTTC.

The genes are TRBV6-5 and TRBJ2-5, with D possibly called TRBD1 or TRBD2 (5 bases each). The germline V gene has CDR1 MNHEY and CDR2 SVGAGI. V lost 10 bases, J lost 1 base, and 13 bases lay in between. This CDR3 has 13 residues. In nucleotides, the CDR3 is TGTGCCACCCGCCCCGGGGCCCAAGAGACCCAGTACTTC. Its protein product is CATRPGAQETQYF.

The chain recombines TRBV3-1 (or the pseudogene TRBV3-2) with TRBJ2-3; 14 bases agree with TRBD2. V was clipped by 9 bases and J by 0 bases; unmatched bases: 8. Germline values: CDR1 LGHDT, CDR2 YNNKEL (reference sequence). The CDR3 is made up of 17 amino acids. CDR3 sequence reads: CARVGTSGGNSTDTQYF. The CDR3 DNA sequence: TGTGCCAGAGTTGGGACTAGCGGGGGAAATAGCACAGATACGCAGTATTTT.

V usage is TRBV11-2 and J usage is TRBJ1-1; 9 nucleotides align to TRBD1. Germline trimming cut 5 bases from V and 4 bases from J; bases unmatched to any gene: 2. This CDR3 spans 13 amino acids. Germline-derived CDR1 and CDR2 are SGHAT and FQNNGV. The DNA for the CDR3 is TGTGCCAGCAGCCGACAGGGGGTCACTGAAGCTTTCTTT. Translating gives CASSRQGVTEAFF.

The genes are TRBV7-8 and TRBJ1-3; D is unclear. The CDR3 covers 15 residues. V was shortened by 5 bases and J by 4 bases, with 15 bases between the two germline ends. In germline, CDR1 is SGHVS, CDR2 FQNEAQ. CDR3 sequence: CASSAARRAGNTIYF. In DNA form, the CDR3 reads TGTGCCAGCAGCGCGGCCCGGAGGGCGGGAAACACCATATATTTT.

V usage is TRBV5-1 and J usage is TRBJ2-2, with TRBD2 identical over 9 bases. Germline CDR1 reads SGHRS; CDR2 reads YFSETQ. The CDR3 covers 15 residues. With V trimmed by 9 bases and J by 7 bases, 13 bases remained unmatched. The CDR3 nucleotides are TGCGCCACCTCTTCCGGGACTAGCTTTGGCGGGGAGCTGTTTTTT. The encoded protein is CATSSGTSFGGELFF.

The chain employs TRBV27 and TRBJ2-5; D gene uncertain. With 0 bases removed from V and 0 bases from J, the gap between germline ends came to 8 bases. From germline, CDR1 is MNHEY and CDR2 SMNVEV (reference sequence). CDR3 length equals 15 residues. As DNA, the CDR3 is TGTGCCAGCAGTTTATCCCCTCAGTACCAAGAGACCCAGTACTTC. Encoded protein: CASSLSPQYQETQYF.

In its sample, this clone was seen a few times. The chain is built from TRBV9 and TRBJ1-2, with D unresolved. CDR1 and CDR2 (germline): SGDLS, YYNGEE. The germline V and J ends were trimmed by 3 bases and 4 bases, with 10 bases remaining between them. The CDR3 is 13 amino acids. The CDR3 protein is CASSAAESYGYTF. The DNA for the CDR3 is TGTGCCAGCAGCGCCGCAGAGAGCTATGGCTACACCTTC.

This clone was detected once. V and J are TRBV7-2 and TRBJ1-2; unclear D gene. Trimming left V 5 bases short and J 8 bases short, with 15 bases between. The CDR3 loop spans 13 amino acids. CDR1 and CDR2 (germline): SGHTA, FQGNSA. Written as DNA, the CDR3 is TGTGCCAGCAGCCGAGGGTCCTTAGAAGGCTACACCTTC. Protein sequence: CASSRGSLEGYTF. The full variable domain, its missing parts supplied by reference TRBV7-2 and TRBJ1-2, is GAGVSQSPSNKVTEKGKDVELRCDPISGHTALYWYRQSLGQGLEFLIYFQGNSAPDKSGLPSDRFSAERTGGSVSTLTIQRTQQEDSAVYLCASSRGSLEGYTFGSGTRLTVV.

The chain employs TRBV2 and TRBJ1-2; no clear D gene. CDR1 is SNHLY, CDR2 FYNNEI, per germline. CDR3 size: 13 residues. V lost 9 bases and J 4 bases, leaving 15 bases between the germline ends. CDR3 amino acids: CASSVASGYGYTF. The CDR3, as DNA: TGTGCCAGTAGCGTGGCATCAGGCTATGGCTACACCTTC.

The CDR3 bases are TGCGCCACCAGACCTGGGGGGTCTGCTAACTATGGCTACACCTTC. As protein: CATRPGGSANYGYTF. The rearrangement joins TRBV5-1 to TRBJ1-2; possibly TRBD1 for D (5 bases). Germline V gene sequence: CDR1 SGHRS, CDR2 YFSETQ. The CDR3 consists of 15 residues. Trimming left V 9 bases short and J 0 bases short, with 18 bases between. The full variable domain, its missing parts supplied by reference TRBV5-1 and TRBJ1-2, is KAGVTQTPRYLIKTRGQQVTLSCSPISGHRSVSWYQQTPGQGLQFLFEYFSETQRNKGNFPGRFSGRQFSNSRSEMNVSTLELGDSALYLCATRPGGSANYGYTFGSGTRLTVV.

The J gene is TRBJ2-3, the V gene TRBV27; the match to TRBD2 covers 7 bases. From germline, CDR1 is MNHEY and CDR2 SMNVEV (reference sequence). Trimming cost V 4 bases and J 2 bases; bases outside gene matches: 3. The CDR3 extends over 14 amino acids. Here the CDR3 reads CASSSLADTDTQYF. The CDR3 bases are TGTGCCAGCAGTTCCCTAGCGGACACAGATACGCAGTATTTT.

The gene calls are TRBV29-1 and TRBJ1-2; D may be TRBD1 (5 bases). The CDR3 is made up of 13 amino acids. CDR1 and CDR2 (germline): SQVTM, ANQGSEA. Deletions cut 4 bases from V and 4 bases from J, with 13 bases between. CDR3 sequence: CSVGWKDSYGYTF. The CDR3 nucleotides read TGCAGCGTTGGTTGGAAAGACAGCTATGGCTACACCTTC.

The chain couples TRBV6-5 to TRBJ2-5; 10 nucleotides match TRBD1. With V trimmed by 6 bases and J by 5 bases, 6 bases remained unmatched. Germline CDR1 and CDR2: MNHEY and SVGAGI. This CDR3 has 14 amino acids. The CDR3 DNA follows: TGTGCCAGCAGGCGACAGGGGGCGAAGGAGACCCAGTACTTC. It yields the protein CASRRQGAKETQYF.

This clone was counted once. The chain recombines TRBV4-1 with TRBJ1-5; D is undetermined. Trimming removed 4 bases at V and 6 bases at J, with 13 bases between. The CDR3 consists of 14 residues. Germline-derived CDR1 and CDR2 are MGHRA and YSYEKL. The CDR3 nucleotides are TGCGCCAGCAGCCCTTACAGTGATGCTCAGCCCCAGCATTTT. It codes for CASSPYSDAQPQHF.

The CDR3 sequence is CASSQGFGGAHEQYF. CDR3 DNA: TGTGCCAGCAGCCAAGGGTTCGGGGGGGCCCACGAGCAGTACTTC. This chain joins TRBV3-1 (or the pseudogene TRBV3-2) and TRBJ2-7; 8 nucleotides align to TRBD2. Trimming cost V 1 base and J 5 bases; bases outside gene matches: 7. The CDR3 totals 15 residues. CDR1 and CDR2 (germline): LGHDT, YNNKEL (reference sequence).

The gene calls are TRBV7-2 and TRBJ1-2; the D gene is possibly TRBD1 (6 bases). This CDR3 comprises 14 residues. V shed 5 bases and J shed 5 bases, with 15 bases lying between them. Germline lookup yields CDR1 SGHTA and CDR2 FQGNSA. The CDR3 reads CASSNQGRGYGYTF. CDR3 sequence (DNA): TGTGCCAGCAGCAACCAGGGGCGAGGATATGGCTACACCTTC.

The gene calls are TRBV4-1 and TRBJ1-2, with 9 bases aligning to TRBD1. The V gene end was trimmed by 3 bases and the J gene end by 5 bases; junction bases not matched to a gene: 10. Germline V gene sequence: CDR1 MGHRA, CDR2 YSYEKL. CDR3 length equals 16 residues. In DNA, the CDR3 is TGCGCCAGCAGCCAGGCTTCCACAGGGGGCGAGTATGGCTACACCTTC. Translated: CASSQASTGGEYGYTF.

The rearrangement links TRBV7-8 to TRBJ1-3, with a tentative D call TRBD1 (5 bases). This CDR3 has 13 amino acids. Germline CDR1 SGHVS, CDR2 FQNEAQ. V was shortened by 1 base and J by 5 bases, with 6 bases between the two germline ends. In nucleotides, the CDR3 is TGTGCCAGCAGCTTAGGGACACGAAACACCATATATTTT. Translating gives CASSLGTRNTIYF.

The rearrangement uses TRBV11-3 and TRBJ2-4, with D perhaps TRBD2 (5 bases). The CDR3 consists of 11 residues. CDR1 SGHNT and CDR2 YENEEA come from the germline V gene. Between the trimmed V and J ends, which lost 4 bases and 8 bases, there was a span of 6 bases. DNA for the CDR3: TGTGCCAGCAGCTCCGGGGACATTCAGTACTTC. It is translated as CASSSGDIQYF.

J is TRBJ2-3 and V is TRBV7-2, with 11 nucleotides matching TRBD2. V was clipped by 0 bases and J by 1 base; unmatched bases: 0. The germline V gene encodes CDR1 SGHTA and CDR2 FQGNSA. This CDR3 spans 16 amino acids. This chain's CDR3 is CASSLATSGGTDTQYF. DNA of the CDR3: TGTGCCAGCAGCTTAGCGACTAGCGGGGGCACAGATACGCAGTATTTT.

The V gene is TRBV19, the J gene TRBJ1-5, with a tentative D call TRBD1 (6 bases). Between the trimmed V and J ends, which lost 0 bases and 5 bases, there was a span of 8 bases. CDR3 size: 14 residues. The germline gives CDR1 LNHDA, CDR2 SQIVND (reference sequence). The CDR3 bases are TGTGCCAGTAGTATAGAGGGGGCATATCAGCCCCAGCATTTT. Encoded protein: CASSIEGAYQPQHF.

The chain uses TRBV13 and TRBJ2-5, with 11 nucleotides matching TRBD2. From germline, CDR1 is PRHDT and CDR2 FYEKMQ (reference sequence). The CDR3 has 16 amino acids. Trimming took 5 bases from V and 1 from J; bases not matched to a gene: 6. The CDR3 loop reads CASSQASGGTQETQYF. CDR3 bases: TGTGCCAGCAGCCAAGCTAGCGGGGGGACCCAAGAGACCCAGTACTTC.

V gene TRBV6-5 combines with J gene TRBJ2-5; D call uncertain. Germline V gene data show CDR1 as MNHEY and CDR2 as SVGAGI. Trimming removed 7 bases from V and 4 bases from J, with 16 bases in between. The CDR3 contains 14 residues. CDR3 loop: CASTPGFLGETQYF. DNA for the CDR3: TGTGCCAGCACCCCGGGCTTCCTCGGAGAGACCCAGTACTTC.

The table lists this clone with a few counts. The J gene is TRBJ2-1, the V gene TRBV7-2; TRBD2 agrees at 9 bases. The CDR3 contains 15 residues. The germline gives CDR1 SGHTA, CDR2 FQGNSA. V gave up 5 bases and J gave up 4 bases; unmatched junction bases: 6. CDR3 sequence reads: CASSALAGTYNEQFF. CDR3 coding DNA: TGTGCCAGCAGCGCCCTAGCGGGGACGTACAATGAGCAGTTCTTC.

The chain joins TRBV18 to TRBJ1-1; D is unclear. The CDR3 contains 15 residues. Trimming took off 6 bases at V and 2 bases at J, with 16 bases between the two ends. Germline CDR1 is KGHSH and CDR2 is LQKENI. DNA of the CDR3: TGTGCCAGCTCTTTCTCCGACGCCATAAACACTGAAGCTTTCTTT. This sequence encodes CASSFSDAINTEAFF. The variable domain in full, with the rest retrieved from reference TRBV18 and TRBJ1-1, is NAGVMQNPRHLVRRRGQEARLRCSPMKGHSHVYWYRQLPEEGLKFMVYLQKENIIDESGMPKERFSAEFPKEGPSILRIQQVVRGDSAAYFCASSFSDAINTEAFFGQGTRLTVV.

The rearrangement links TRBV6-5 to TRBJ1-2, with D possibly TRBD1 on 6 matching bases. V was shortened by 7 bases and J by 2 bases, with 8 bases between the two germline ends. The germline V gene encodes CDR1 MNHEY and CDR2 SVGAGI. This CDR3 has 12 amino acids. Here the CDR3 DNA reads TGTGCCAGCAAAGACAGGAACTATGGCTACACCTTC. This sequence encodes CASKDRNYGYTF.